This entry concerns a single T cell receptor beta chain. The antigen remains unidentified. V gave up 5 bases and J gave up 1 base, with 11 bases separating them. Germline V gives CDR1 SGHVS, CDR2 FQNEAQ. The CDR3 sequence is 14 residues long. The data are from a study of cytomegalovirus exposure and HLA in healthy donors. Notes on the study in general: As immune exposure information, only CMV serostatus was available. V- and J-gene trimming in TCR beta was tied to a missense DCLRE1C variant by an analysis performed later.

The PCR used 60 Vbeta and 13 Jbeta primers. Repertoires were generated with immunoSEQ multiplex PCR, while TCRdb's copy carries only in-frame clones and drops some. Here the sample spans fewer than 200,000 clones, approximately 80% being singletons. The V call is TRBV7-8, the J call TRBJ1-1; D unresolved. Material for sequencing was PBMCs. The sequence was collected from a male donor in good health and CMV-seropositive. The CDR3 region has the DNA TGTGCCAGCAGCGAAGTCAGTCAGAACACTGAAGCTTTCTTT. It codes for CASSEVSQNTEAFF.